This entry lists 21 T cell receptor beta chains sequenced from one sample in a study of PD-1 blockade in classical Hodgkin lymphoma. Generated by immunoSEQ multiplex PCR, the TCRdb table keeps only in-frame clones and is missing some. The profile shows about 86,000 clones, roughly nine tenths of them singletons. In every patient, relapse followed autologous stem cell transplantation, while exposure to brentuximab vedotin differed. The sample here was peripheral blood mononuclear cells (PBMCs), taken before the second cycle of nivolumab. The origin of the receptors is a human donor with classical Hodgkin lymphoma.

The rearrangement joins TRBV30 to TRBJ2-1; 13 bases fit TRBD2. Looked up from germline, CDR1 is GTSNPN and CDR2 is SVGIG (reference sequence). CDR3 length: 14 amino acids. Trimming took 5 bases from V and 6 from J; bases not matched to a gene: 4. The CDR3 sequence: CAWEGLAGFNEQFF. The CDR3 region has the DNA TGTGCCTGGGAGGGACTAGCGGGATTCAATGAGCAGTTCTTC.

The chain couples TRBV15 to TRBJ2-7; 9 positions agree with TRBD1. Germline V gene lookup returns CDR1 LNHNV and CDR2 YYDKDF (reference sequence). V trimming: 1 base; J trimming: 3 bases; junction bases outside the gene matches: 1. CDR3 length equals 14 residues. The CDR3 DNA follows: TGTGCCACCAGCAGAGGGGGACAGGGCTACGAGCAGTACTTC. Protein product: CATSRGGQGYEQYF. The entire variable domain, with the rest obtained from reference TRBV15 and TRBJ2-7, is as follows: DAMVIQNPRYQVTQFGKPVTLSCSQTLNHNVMYWYQQKSSQAPKLLFHYYDKDFNNEADTPDNFQSRRPNTSFCFLDIRSPGLGDTAMYLCATSRGGQGYEQYFGPGTRLTVT.

The V gene is TRBV4-1, the J gene TRBJ2-2; TRBD2 might be the D (6 bases). Trimming pared 3 bases from V and 8 bases from J, leaving 10 bases between. This CDR3 is built from 13 residues. Per the germline V gene, CDR1 is MGHRA and CDR2 is YSYEKL. Here the CDR3 DNA reads TGCGCCAGCAGCCACGGCCGGGGGGGGGAGCTGTTTTTT. Protein: CASSHGRGGELFF.

V and J are TRBV4-1 and TRBJ2-2; no definite D call. Per germline, CDR1 MGHRA and CDR2 YSYEKL. The CDR3 is 14 residues long. V was shortened by 2 bases and J by 5 bases, with 9 bases between the two germline ends. CDR3 nucleotides: TGCGCCAGCAGCCAACATTCGAGGACCGGGGAGCTGTTTTTT. Its translation: CASSQHSRTGELFF.

This chain links TRBV5-4 with TRBJ2-5, with 14 bases aligning to TRBD2. The CDR3 spans 16 residues. V lost 4 bases to trimming and J lost 5 bases; unmatched junction nucleotides: 7. CDR1 is SGHNT, CDR2 YYREEE, per germline (reference sequence). The CDR3: CASSVGLAGDGETQYF. For the CDR3, the DNA is TGTGCCAGCAGCGTGGGACTAGCGGGGGATGGTGAGACCCAGTACTTC.

J is TRBJ2-5 and V is TRBV7-2, with D perhaps matching TRBD1 or TRBD2 (6 bases each). This CDR3 is built from 15 residues. Looked up from germline, CDR1 is SGHTA and CDR2 is FQGNSA. Between the trimmed V and J ends, which lost 1 base and 9 bases, there was a span of 18 bases. This CDR3 reads CASSLGGVSGAAQYF. The DNA of the CDR3 is TGTGCCAGCAGCTTAGGAGGGGTATCGGGGGCGGCCCAGTACTTC.

This chain connects TRBV7-3 to TRBJ2-2; D perhaps matches TRBD2 (5 bases). The germline V gene encodes CDR1 SGHTA and CDR2 FQGTGA. V dropped 2 bases and J dropped 4 bases, with 11 bases sitting between them. The CDR3 is 15 residues long. This CDR3 is CASSLLSEGTGELFF. In DNA form, the CDR3 reads TGTGCCAGCAGCTTACTTTCAGAGGGCACCGGGGAGCTGTTTTTT. The full variable domain, its missing parts supplied by reference TRBV7-3 and TRBJ2-2, is GAGVSQTPSNKVTEKGKYVELRCDPISGHTALYWYRQSLGQGPEFLIYFQGTGAADDSGLPNDRFFAVRPEGSVSTLKIQRTERGDSAVYLCASSLLSEGTGELFFGEGSRLTVL.

The genes are TRBV5-1 and TRBJ2-1; 14 bases map to TRBD2. The germline V gene has CDR1 SGHRS and CDR2 YFSETQ. The V and J ends lost 1 base and 0 bases, in that order; junction bases with no gene match: 9. This CDR3 contains 20 residues. The DNA of the CDR3 is TGCGCCAGCAGCTTGCCGACGGGACTAGCGGGGGAGAGCTCCTACAATGAGCAGTTCTTC. Translation gives CASSLPTGLAGESSYNEQFF.

The genes are TRBV28 and TRBJ2-2, with 11 bases aligning to TRBD2. V lost 7 bases and J lost 6; bases outside the gene matches: 7. The germline V gene has CDR1 MDHEN and CDR2 SYDVKM. CDR3 length equals 15 residues. The CDR3 DNA follows: TGTGCCAGCAAATCTAGCGGGAGGTCCTCCGGGGAGCTGTTTTTT. It yields the protein CASKSSGRSSGELFF.

The V and J genes are TRBV5-4 and TRBJ2-4; D remains ambiguous. The length of the CDR3 is 13 residues. V was shortened by 1 base and J by 8 bases, with 10 bases between the two germline ends. Germline V gene data show CDR1 as SGHNT and CDR2 as YYREEE (reference sequence). CDR3 nucleotides: TGTGCCAGCAGCTTGCACCAGGCGGACATTCAGTACTTC. Translated, it gives CASSLHQADIQYF.

A few counts support this clone. Different DNA sequences within this sample yield the same CDR3. The chain links TRBV6-1 to TRBJ1-5; D unclear. Trimming took off 0 bases at V and 7 bases at J, with 7 bases between the two ends. Germline loops: CDR1 MNHNS, CDR2 SASEGT. The CDR3 extends over 13 amino acids. Here the CDR3 DNA reads TGTGCCAGCAGTGAAGCGGAGGACCAGCCCCAGCATTTT. Translation gives CASSEAEDQPQHF.

CDR3 protein: CASSRLLGLVEETQYF. CDR3 DNA: TGTGCCAGCAGCAGGCTTCTGGGACTAGTGGAAGAGACCCAGTACTTC. This rearrangement joins TRBV14 to TRBJ2-5; TRBD2 matches at 8 bases. The germline CDR1 and CDR2 sequences are SGHDN and FVKESK. The length of the CDR3 is 16 residues. V was pared by 5 bases and J by 3 bases, with 11 bases of the junction left unmatched.

This rearrangement joins TRBV5-1 to TRBJ1-1; D perhaps matches TRBD1 (6 bases). Germline CDR1 SGHRS, CDR2 YFSETQ. V lost 3 bases and J 4 bases, leaving 13 bases between the germline ends. This CDR3 is built from 14 residues. DNA for the CDR3: TGCGCCAGCAGCTCGGACAGTAGTCTCACTGAAGCTTTCTTT. Translating it yields CASSSDSSLTEAFF.

This chain connects TRBV5-4 to TRBJ2-1; D is unresolved. Germline V CDR1 and CDR2: SGHNT, YYREEE (reference sequence). V dropped 1 base and J dropped 11 bases, with 7 bases sitting between them. The CDR3 spans 11 residues. The CDR3: CASSLSHQQFF. The CDR3 nucleotides are TGTGCCAGCAGCTTGAGTCATCAGCAGTTCTTC.

CDR3 nucleotide sequence: TGTGCCAGCAGTTACTCGGGGGCCTACGAGCAGTACTTC. It encodes CASSYSGAYEQYF. V gene TRBV6-5 combines with J gene TRBJ2-7, with D perhaps assigned TRBD1 or TRBD2 (5 bases each). V was pared by 0 bases and J by 2 bases, with 5 bases between. CDR1 and CDR2 from the germline V gene are MNHEY and SVGAGI. CDR3 length: 13 amino acids.

This chain joins TRBV10-1 and TRBJ1-1, with 7 positions matching TRBD1. The V and J ends lost 3 bases and 0 bases, in that order; junction bases with no gene match: 4. The CDR3 spans 15 residues. The germline gives CDR1 WNHNN, CDR2 SYGVQD (reference sequence). DNA for the CDR3: TGCGCCAGCAGTGATTCGACAGGGATGAACACTGAAGCTTTCTTT. It codes for CASSDSTGMNTEAFF.

V usage is TRBV28 and J usage is TRBJ2-5, with TRBD2 as a possible D gene (5 bases). Germline V gene data show CDR1 as MDHEN and CDR2 as SYDVKM. The CDR3 runs to 13 residues. V was cut by 5 bases and J by 7 bases, with 14 bases left in between. CDR3 amino acids: CASSRPDSPTQYF. In nucleotides, the CDR3 is TGTGCCAGCAGTCGCCCGGACTCGCCGACCCAGTACTTC.

This chain connects TRBV28 to TRBJ2-3, with D possibly being TRBD1 (6 bases). Per the germline V gene, CDR1 is MDHEN and CDR2 is SYDVKM. V lost 6 bases and J 2 bases, leaving 15 bases between the germline ends. This CDR3 is built from 15 residues. CDR3 bases: TGTGCCAGCAGGAATACAGGGTTGCTCACAGATACGCAGTATTTT. Translating gives CASRNTGLLTDTQYF. Filled out from reference TRBV28 and TRBJ2-3, the complete variable domain reads DVKVTQSSRYLVKRTGEKVFLECVQDMDHENMFWYRQDPGLGLRLIYFSYDVKMKEKGDIPEGYSVSREKKERFSLILESASTNQTSMYLCASRNTGLLTDTQYFGPGTRLTVL.

The gene calls are TRBV6-6 and TRBJ2-7; TRBD2 aligns across 11 bases. This CDR3 is 13 amino acids long. Germline CDR1 and CDR2: MNHNY and SVGAGI (reference sequence). Trimming removed 7 bases from V and 3 bases from J; junction bases left unmatched: 2. The CDR3 loop reads CASTTSGSYEQYF. DNA for the CDR3: TGTGCCAGCACAACTAGCGGGAGCTACGAGCAGTACTTC.

This chain links TRBV5-1 with TRBJ2-1, with a tentative D call TRBD1 (6 bases). V was pared by 4 bases and J by 5 bases, with 22 bases between. Germline V lookup: CDR1 SGHRS, CDR2 YFSETQ. The CDR3 extends over 17 amino acids. The CDR3 bases are TGCGCCAGCAGCATCAGCATACGGACAGCGGTCCACAATGAGCAGTTCTTC. It is translated as CASSISIRTAVHNEQFF.

The rearrangement links TRBV27 to TRBJ1-5, with TRBD1 as a possible D gene (5 bases). The germline V and J ends were trimmed by 5 bases and 3 bases, with 14 bases remaining between them. The CDR3 covers 15 residues. Germline values: CDR1 MNHEY, CDR2 SMNVEV (reference sequence). This chain's CDR3 is CASSPQGDYNQPQHF. The CDR3 bases are TGTGCCAGCAGTCCTCAGGGAGACTACAATCAGCCCCAGCATTTT.